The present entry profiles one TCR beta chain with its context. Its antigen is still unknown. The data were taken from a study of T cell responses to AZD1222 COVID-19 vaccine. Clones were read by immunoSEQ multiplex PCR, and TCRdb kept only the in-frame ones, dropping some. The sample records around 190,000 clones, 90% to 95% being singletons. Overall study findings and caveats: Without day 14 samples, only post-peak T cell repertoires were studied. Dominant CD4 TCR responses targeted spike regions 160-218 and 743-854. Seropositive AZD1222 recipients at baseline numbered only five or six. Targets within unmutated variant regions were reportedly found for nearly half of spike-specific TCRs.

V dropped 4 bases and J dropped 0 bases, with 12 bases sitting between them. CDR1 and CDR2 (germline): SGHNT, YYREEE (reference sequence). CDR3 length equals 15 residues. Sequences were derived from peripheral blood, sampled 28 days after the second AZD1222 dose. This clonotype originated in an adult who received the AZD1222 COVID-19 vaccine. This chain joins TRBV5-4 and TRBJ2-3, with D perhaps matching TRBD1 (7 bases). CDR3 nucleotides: TGTGCCAGCAGCCAGACAGGGACTAGCACAGATACGCAGTATTTT. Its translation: CASSQTGTSTDTQYF.